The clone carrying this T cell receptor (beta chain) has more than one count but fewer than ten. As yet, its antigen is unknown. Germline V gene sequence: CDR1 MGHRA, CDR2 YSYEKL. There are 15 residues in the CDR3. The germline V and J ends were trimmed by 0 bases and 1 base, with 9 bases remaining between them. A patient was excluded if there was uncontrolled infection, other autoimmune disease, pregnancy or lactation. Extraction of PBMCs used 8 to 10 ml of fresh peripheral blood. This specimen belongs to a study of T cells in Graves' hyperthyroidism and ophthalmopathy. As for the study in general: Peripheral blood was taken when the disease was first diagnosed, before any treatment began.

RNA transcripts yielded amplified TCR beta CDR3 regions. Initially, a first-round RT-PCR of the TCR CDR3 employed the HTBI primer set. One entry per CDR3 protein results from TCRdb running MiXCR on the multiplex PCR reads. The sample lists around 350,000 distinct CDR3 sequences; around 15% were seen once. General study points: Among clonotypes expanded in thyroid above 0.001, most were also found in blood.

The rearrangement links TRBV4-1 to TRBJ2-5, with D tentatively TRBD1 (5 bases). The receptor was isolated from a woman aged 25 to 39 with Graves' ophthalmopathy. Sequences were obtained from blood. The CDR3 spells CASSQEGATQETQYF. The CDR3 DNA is TGCGCCAGCAGCCAAGAAGGGGCAACCCAAGAGACCCAGTACTTC.